This T cell receptor (beta chain) was recovered during a study of blood T cells in healthy people across ages. Study-level results: It was held that diversity estimates obtained from one million T cells represented underestimates.

A second roughly 7 to 11 cycle PCR used barcoded and J-beta primers. TCRdb redid the calling of the 5' RACE reads with MiXCR, one entry per CDR3 protein. Among about 1.1 million distinct CDR3 sequences listed, roughly two fifths were seen once. Concerning this clonotype itself: What it recognizes is unknown.

CDR1 is MGHRA and CDR2 is YSYEKL in the germline V gene. This CDR3 is 16 amino acids long. The V end was cut by 0 bases, the J end by 6 bases, with 14 bases between. Input material: blood. This sequence joins TRBV4-1 and TRBJ1-4, with D perhaps matching TRBD1 (5 bases). The receptor was isolated from a man younger than 35 in good health. CDR3 region: CASSQDWQGGDEKLFF. CDR3 bases: TGCGCCAGCAGCCAAGATTGGCAGGGTGGGGATGAAAAACTGTTTTTT.